The 18 T cell receptor beta chains below come from one sample, sequenced in a study of shared clonotypes between healthy human individuals. Profiling relied on immunoSEQ multiplex PCR, and the TCRdb table lists in-frame clones only, not all of them. This table has about 2 million clones, less than 95% appearing once. The naive CD8 fraction comprised CD45RO-negative cells positively selected for CCR7 and excluded terminally differentiated effector memory CD45RA+ cells. Material: naive CD8+ T cells sorted from blood. Source of these receptors: a man between 18 and 35 years old in good health.

Points on this clone: Different DNA sequences within this sample yield the same CDR3. The V and J genes are TRBV7-6 and TRBJ1-1, with D uncertain. Trimming took off 5 bases at V and 1 base at J, with 8 bases between the two ends. The CDR3 covers 13 residues. CDR1 and CDR2 (germline): SGHVS, FNYEAQ. CDR3 sequence (DNA): TGTGCCAGCAGCCCGGGAGGGAACACTGAAGCTTTCTTT. Translating gives CASSPGGNTEAFF.

This chain uses TRBV25-1 with TRBJ1-1, with D possibly TRBD1 on 5 matching bases. The V end lost 6 bases, the J end lost 0 bases, and 11 bases lay between the germline ends. Germline values: CDR1 MGHDK, CDR2 SYGVNS. The CDR3 is made up of 14 amino acids. The CDR3, as DNA: TGTGCCAGCAGCCCGGGACGGTTGAACACTGAAGCTTTCTTT. Protein product: CASSPGRLNTEAFF.

This chain joins TRBV7-9 and TRBJ2-3, with D hard to call. The CDR3 has 12 residues. The germline gives CDR1 SEHNR, CDR2 FQNEAQ (reference sequence). Trimming pared 8 bases from V and 1 base from J, leaving 7 bases between. CDR3 loop: CASGSGTDTQYF. CDR3 nucleotide sequence: TGTGCCAGCGGGTCTGGCACAGATACGCAGTATTTT. Full variable domain (rest looked up from reference TRBV7-9 and TRBJ2-3): DTGVSQNPRHKITKRGQNVTFRCDPISEHNRLYWYRQTLGQGPEFLTYFQNEAQLEKSRLLSDRFSAERPKGSFSTLEIQRTEQGDSAMYLCASGSGTDTQYFGPGTRLTVL.

This chain links TRBV7-9 with TRBJ1-5; possibly TRBD1 for D (6 bases). The germline V gene has CDR1 SEHNR and CDR2 FQNEAQ (reference sequence). CDR3 length equals 14 residues. V lost 5 bases to trimming and J lost 6 bases, with 14 bases between them. The CDR3: CASSPLGHLQPQHF. In DNA form, the CDR3 reads TGTGCCAGCAGCCCCCTGGGACACCTTCAGCCCCAGCATTTT.

The rearrangement uses TRBV7-8 and TRBJ1-2; D may be TRBD1 (5 bases). Trimming pared 5 bases from V and 8 bases from J, leaving 18 bases between. Germline loops: CDR1 SGHVS, CDR2 FQNEAQ. The CDR3 sequence is 14 residues long. CDR3 nucleotide sequence: TGTGCCAGCAGCGCTCCAGACGGGACCGGCGGCTACACCTTC. Encoded protein: CASSAPDGTGGYTF.

The DNA of the CDR3 is TGTGCCAGTAGCACATCACAACAGGGGTTGAATTCACCCCTCCACTTT. The encoded protein is CASSTSQQGLNSPLHF. The rearrangement uses TRBV19 and TRBJ1-6; 7 nucleotides align to TRBD1. Germline V CDR1 and CDR2: LNHDA, SQIVND (reference sequence). The CDR3 spans 16 residues. J gave up 7 bases and V 6 bases, and 12 bases lay outside the gene matches.

The gene calls are TRBV27 and TRBJ2-5, with D possibly matching TRBD1 (6 bases). Trimming took 5 bases from V and 5 from J, leaving 15 bases between them. This CDR3 is built from 14 residues. Germline CDR1 MNHEY, CDR2 SMNVEV (reference sequence). The chain's CDR3 is CASSVLGQWETQYF. The CDR3 DNA reads TGTGCCAGCAGTGTCCTGGGACAATGGGAGACCCAGTACTTC.

This clone was picked up one time. This specimen includes other DNA sequences encoding the same CDR3. This chain uses TRBV6-1 with TRBJ2-7; D is unclear. The V gene's germline CDR1 is MNHNS and CDR2 SASEGT. The length of the CDR3 is 13 residues. V was shortened by 7 bases and J by 2 bases, with 12 bases between the two germline ends. DNA of the CDR3: TGTGCCAGCAACCCCCGCGGTCCCTACGAGCAGTACTTC. This translates into CASNPRGPYEQYF.

This chain joins TRBV4-1 and TRBJ2-3; D may be TRBD1 (5 bases). V was pared by 1 base and J by 0 bases, with 8 bases between. Germline V gives CDR1 MGHRA, CDR2 YSYEKL. The CDR3 extends over 15 amino acids. CDR3 coding DNA: TGCGCCAGCAGCCAAGGACAGTTCAGCACAGATACGCAGTATTTT. It is translated as CASSQGQFSTDTQYF.

The genes are TRBV29-1 and TRBJ1-2; D is possibly TRBD1 (6 bases). With 4 bases removed from V and 6 bases from J, the gap between germline ends came to 15 bases. The length of the CDR3 is 13 residues. Germline CDR1 reads SQVTM; CDR2 reads ANQGSEA. CDR3 in DNA: TGCAGCGTTGTTGGGGGGAACAGGGATGGCTACACCTTC. Protein sequence: CSVVGGNRDGYTF.

The rearrangement joins TRBV11-2 to TRBJ2-7; a possible D gene is TRBD1 (6 bases). Germline-derived CDR1 and CDR2 are SGHAT and FQNNGV. V gave up 5 bases and J gave up 5 bases, with 16 bases separating them. This CDR3 is built from 14 residues. The CDR3 loop is CASSTAGVHDEQYF. DNA for the CDR3: TGTGCCAGCAGCACAGCAGGGGTTCACGACGAGCAGTACTTC.

This sequence joins TRBV7-9 and TRBJ2-7, with 10 nucleotides matching TRBD1. The V gene's germline CDR1 is SEHNR and CDR2 FQNEAQ (reference sequence). This CDR3 spans 17 amino acids. The V gene end was trimmed by 0 bases and the J gene end by 0 bases; junction bases not matched to a gene: 5. CDR3 loop: CASSLAPRDRGSYEQYF. CDR3 DNA: TGTGCCAGCAGCTTAGCGCCGAGGGACAGGGGCTCCTACGAGCAGTACTTC.

The chain carries TRBV5-1 and TRBJ1-1; TRBD1 agrees at 7 bases. The CDR3 is made up of 14 amino acids. V lost 4 bases to trimming and J lost 1 base; unmatched junction nucleotides: 4. Germline V gene lookup returns CDR1 SGHRS and CDR2 YFSETQ. CDR3 in DNA: TGCGCCAGCAGCATCGGGACAGCGAACACTGAAGCTTTCTTT. Translation gives CASSIGTANTEAFF. The entire variable domain, with the rest obtained from reference TRBV5-1 and TRBJ1-1, is as follows: KAGVTQTPRYLIKTRGQQVTLSCSPISGHRSVSWYQQTPGQGLQFLFEYFSETQRNKGNFPGRFSGRQFSNSRSEMNVSTLELGDSALYLCASSIGTANTEAFFGQGTRLTVV.

V and J are TRBV10-1 and TRBJ2-7, with 8 nucleotides matching TRBD1. Germline CDR1 is WNHNN and CDR2 is SYGVQD (reference sequence). CDR3 length: 14 amino acids. After removal of 6 bases from V and 3 bases from J, the junction contained 7 bases not matched to a gene. The CDR3 bases are TGCGCCAGCAGGGGCGTCACAGGGGGCTACGAGCAGTACTTC. As protein: CASRGVTGGYEQYF.

In regard to this clone: The same CDR3 can be traced to other DNA sequences in this sample. The rearrangement links TRBV5-4 to TRBJ2-3; D gene unclear. CDR1 and CDR2 from the germline V gene are SGHNT and YYREEE (reference sequence). The germline V and J ends were trimmed by 0 bases and 0 bases, with 11 bases remaining between them. The CDR3 contains 16 residues. The DNA of the CDR3 is TGTGCCAGCAGCTTGGAAGGCCGTGCTAGCACAGATACGCAGTATTTT. It encodes CASSLEGRASTDTQYF.

The chain is built from TRBV5-6 and TRBJ2-7; no clear D. CDR1 is SGHDT, CDR2 YYEEEE, per germline. V was pared by 4 bases and J by 6 bases, with 11 bases between. CDR3 length: 12 amino acids. CDR3 nucleotides: TGTGCCAGCAGCATCGGATGGACCGAGCAGTACTTC. Translated, it gives CASSIGWTEQYF.

The chain is built from TRBV27 and TRBJ1-1; the D gene is possibly TRBD1 (5 bases). Germline V gene sequence: CDR1 MNHEY, CDR2 SMNVEV (reference sequence). V lost 1 base and J lost 1, with 13 bases in between. This CDR3 has 16 amino acids. The CDR3 nucleotides are TGTGCCAGCAGTTTATTGCCGACAGCAACGAACACTGAAGCTTTCTTT. This translates into CASSLLPTATNTEAFF.

V gene TRBV5-4 combines with J gene TRBJ1-1, with TRBD1 matching over 7 bases. This CDR3 region has 14 residues. Germline values: CDR1 SGHNT, CDR2 YYREEE (reference sequence). Unmatched junction bases numbered 4, after V lost 4 bases and J lost 1 base. CDR3 protein: CASSTTGWNTEAFF. The DNA for the CDR3 is TGTGCCAGCAGCACGACAGGGTGGAACACTGAAGCTTTCTTT.